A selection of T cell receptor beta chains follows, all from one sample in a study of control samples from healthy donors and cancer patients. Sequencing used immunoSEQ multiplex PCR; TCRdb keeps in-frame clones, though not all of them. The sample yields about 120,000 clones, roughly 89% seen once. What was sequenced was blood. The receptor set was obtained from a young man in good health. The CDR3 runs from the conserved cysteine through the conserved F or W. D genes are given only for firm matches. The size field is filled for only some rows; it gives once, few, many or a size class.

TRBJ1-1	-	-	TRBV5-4	CASRREGGNTEAFF	TGTGCCAGCAGACGTGAAGGGGGAAACACTGAAGCTTTCTTT
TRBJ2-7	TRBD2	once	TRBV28	CASRPSGTSGKTYEQYF	TGTGCCAGCAGGCCGTCCGGGACTAGCGGGAAGACCTACGAGCAGTACTTC
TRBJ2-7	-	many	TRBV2	CASSESFQTYEQYF	TGTGCCAGCAGTGAGAGTTTCCAGACATACGAGCAGTACTTC
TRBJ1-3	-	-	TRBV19	CASTPGLLGNTIYF	TGTGCCAGTACCCCGGGGCTTCTCGGAAACACCATATATTTT
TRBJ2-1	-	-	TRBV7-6	CASSLGYGLLYNEQFF	TGTGCCAGCAGCTTAGGGTATGGTCTCCTCTACAATGAGCAGTTCTTC
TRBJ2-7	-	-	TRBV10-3	CAISRGYEQYF	TGTGCCATCAGCAGGGGTTACGAGCAGTACTTC
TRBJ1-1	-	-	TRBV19	CASSMTAATEAFF	TGTGCCAGTAGTATGACGGCAGCCACTGAAGCTTTCTTT
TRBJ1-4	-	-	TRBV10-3	CAISDPPEKLFF	TGTGCCATCAGTGACCCTCCGGAAAAACTGTTTTTT
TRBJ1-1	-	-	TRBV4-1	CASSQDIRTLEAFF	TGCGCCAGCAGCCAAGATATCCGGACCCTTGAAGCTTTCTTT
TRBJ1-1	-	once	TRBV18	CASSPGVNTEAFF	TGTGCCAGCTCCCCCGGGGTGAACACTGAAGCTTTCTTT
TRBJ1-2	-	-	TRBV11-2	CASSLMGSGQINYGYTF	TGTGCCAGCAGCTTAATGGGATCGGGACAAATTAACTATGGCTACACCTTC
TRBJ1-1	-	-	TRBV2	CASSEWGQGTEAFF	TGTGCCAGCAGTGAATGGGGGCAGGGCACTGAAGCTTTCTTT
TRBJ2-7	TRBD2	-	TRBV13	CASSLGPSGGVEQYF	TGTGCCAGCAGCTTAGGGCCTAGCGGGGGGGTCGAGCAGTACTTC
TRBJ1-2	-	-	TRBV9	CASSVAEALYGYTF	TGTGCCAGCAGCGTAGCTGAAGCCCTCTATGGCTACACCTTC
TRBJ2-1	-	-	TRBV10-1	CASSDRGRNEQFF	TGCGCCAGCAGTGATCGGGGGCGCAATGAGCAGTTCTTC
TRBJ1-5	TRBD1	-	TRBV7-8	CASSGLQGRLNQPQHF	TGTGCCAGCAGCGGGTTACAGGGGCGACTCAATCAGCCCCAGCATTTT
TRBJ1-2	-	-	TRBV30	CAWSMSQGPNYGYTF	TGTGCCTGGAGTATGAGCCAGGGGCCTAACTATGGCTACACCTTC
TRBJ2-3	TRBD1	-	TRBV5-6	CASSFPTGGTQYF	TGTGCCAGCAGCTTCCCTACAGGGGGTACGCAGTATTTT